The sequence of this T cell receptor (beta chain) was determined in a study of T cells in localized non-small cell lung cancer. Study-wide findings and caveats: Tumor showed lower T cell clonality than uninvolved adjacent lung, where it was highest. Blood T cell density predicted longer survival; adjacent-lung clonality, shorter.

This CDR3 is built from 17 residues. V was shortened by 0 bases and J by 2 bases, with 16 bases between the two germline ends. Germline values: CDR1 LNHNV, CDR2 YYDKDF (reference sequence). On this clone itself: Its cognate antigen is unknown.

Only in-frame clones appear in the TCRdb table, and some are missing; sequencing was by immunoSEQ multiplex PCR. Of 60,000 to 75,000 clones listed, approximately 84% are singletons. V is TRBV15 and J is TRBJ2-5, with D perhaps matching TRBD1 (5 bases). The TCR was taken from a female donor at least 60 years old with stage I lung adenocarcinoma. The material sequenced was peripheral blood, taken before any cancer treatment. CDR3 protein: CATSRDGIGVGQETQYF. Here the CDR3 DNA reads TGTGCCACCAGCAGAGATGGGATAGGGGTTGGTCAAGAGACCCAGTACTTC.